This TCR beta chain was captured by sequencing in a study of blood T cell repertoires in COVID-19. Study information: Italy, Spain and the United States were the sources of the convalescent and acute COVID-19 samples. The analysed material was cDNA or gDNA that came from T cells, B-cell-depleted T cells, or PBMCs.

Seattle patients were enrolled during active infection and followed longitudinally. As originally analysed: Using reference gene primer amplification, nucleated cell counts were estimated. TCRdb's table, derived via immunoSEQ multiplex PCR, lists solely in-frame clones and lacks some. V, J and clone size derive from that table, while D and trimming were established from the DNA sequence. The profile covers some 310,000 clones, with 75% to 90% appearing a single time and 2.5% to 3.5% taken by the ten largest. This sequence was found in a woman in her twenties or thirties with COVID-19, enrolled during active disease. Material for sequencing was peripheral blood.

CDR3 sequence reads: CASSLGGRDIRQYF. For the CDR3, the DNA is TGTGCCAGCAGCTTGGGGGGCAGGGATATCAGGCAGTACTTC. This rearrangement joins TRBV5-6 to TRBJ2-7; D may be TRBD1 (5 bases). Germline V lookup: CDR1 SGHDT, CDR2 YYEEEE. Trimming stripped 0 bases from V and 9 bases from J, with 16 bases between. The CDR3 loop spans 14 amino acids.